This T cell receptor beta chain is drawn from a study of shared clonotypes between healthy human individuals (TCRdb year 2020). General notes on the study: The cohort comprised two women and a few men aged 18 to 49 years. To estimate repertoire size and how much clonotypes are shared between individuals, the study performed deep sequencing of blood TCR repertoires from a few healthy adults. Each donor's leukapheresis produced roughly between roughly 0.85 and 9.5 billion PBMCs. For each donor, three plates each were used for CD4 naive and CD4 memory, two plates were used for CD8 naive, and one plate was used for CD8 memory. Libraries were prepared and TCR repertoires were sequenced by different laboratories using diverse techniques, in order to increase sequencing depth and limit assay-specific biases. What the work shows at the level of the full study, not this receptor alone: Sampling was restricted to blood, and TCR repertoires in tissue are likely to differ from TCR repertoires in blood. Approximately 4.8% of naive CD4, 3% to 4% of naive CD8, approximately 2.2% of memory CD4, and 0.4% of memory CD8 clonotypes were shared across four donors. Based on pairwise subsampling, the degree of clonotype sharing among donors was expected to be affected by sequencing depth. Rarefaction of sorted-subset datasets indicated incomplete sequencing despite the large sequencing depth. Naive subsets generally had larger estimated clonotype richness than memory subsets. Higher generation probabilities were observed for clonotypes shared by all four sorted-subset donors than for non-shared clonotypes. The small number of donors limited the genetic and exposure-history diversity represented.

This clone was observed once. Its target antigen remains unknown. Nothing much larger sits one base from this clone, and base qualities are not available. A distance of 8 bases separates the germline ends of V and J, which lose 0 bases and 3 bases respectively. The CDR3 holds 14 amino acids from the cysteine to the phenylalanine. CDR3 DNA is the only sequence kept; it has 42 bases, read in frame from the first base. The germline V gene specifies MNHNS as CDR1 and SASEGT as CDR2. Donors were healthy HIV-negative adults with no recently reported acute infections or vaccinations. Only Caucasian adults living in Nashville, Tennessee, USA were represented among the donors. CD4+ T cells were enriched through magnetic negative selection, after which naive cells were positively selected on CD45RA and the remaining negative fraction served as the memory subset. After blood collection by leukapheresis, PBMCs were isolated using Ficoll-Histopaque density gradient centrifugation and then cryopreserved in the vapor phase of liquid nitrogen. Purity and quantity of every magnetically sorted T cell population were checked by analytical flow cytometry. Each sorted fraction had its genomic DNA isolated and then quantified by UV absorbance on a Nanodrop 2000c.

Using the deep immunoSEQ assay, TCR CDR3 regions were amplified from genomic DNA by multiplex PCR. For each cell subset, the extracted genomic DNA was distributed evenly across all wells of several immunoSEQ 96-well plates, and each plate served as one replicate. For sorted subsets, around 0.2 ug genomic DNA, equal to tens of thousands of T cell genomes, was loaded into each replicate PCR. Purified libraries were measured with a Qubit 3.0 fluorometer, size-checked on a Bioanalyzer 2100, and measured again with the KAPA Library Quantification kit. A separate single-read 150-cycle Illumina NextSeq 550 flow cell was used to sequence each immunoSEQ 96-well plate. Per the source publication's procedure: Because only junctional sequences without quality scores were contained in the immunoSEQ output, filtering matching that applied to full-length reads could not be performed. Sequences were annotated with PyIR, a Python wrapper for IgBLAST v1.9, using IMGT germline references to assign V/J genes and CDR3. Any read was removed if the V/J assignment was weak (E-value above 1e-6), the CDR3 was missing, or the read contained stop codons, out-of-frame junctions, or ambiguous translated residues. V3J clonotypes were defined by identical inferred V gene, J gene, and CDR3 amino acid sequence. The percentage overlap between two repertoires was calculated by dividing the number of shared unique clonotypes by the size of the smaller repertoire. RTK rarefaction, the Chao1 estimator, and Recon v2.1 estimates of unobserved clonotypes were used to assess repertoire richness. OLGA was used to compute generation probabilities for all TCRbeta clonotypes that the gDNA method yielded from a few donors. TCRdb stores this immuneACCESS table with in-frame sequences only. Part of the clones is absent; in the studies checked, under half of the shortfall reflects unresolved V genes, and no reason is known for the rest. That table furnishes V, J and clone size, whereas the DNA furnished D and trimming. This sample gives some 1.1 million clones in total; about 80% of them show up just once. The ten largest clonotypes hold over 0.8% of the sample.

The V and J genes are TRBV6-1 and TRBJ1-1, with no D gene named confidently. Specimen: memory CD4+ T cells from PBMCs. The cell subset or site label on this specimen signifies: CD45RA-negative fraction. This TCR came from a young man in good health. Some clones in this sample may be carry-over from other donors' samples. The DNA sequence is TGTGCCAGCAGTGAAGCTGGAGGAGACACTGAAGCTTTCTTT. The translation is CASSEAGGDTEAFF.